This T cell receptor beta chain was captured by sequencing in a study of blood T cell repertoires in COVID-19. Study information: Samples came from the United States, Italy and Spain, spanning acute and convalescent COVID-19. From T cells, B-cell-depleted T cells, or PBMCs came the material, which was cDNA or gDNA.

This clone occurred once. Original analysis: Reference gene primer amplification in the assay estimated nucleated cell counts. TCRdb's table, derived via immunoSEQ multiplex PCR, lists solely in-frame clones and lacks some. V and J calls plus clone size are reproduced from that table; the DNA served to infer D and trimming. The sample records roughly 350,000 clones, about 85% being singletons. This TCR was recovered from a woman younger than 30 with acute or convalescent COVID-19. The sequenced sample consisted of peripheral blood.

CDR3 region: CASSLVMGGEQYF. CDR3 coding DNA: TGTGCCAGCAGCTTGGTAATGGGGGGCGAGCAGTACTTC. J is TRBJ2-7 and V is TRBV5-4; the D gene is possibly TRBD2 (6 bases). Per the germline V gene, CDR1 is SGHNT and CDR2 is YYREEE (reference sequence). The V and J ends lost 0 bases and 6 bases respectively, with 10 bases between them. The CDR3 is 13 amino acids.